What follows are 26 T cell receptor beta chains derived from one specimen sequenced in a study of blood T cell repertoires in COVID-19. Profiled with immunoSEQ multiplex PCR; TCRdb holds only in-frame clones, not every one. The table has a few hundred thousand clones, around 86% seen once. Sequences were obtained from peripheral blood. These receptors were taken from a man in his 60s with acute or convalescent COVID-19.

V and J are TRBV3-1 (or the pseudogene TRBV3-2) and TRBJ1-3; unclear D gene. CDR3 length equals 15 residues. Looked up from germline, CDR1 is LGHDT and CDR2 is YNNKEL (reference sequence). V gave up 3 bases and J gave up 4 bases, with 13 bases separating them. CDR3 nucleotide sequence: TGTGCCAGCAGCCAGGGCATCGCGACAGGAAACACCATATATTTT. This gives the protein CASSQGIATGNTIYF.

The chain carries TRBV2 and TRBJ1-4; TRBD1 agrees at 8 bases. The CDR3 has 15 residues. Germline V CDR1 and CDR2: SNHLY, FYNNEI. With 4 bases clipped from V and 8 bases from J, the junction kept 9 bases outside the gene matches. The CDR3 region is CASSGQGTILEKLFF. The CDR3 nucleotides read TGTGCCAGCAGTGGACAGGGGACCATATTAGAAAAACTGTTTTTT. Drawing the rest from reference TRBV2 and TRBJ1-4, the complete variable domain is EPEVTQTPSHQVTQMGQEVILRCVPISNHLYFYWYRQILGQKVEFLVSFYNNEISEKSEIFDDQFSVERPDGSNFTLKIRSTKLEDSAMYFCASSGQGTILEKLFFGSGTQLSVL.

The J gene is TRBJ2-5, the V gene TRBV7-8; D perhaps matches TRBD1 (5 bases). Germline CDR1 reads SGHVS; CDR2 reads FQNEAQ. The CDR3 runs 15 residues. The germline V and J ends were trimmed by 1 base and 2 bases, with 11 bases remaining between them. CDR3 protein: CASSLVRQPQETQYF. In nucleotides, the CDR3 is TGTGCCAGCAGCTTAGTTCGACAGCCGCAAGAGACCCAGTACTTC.

CDR3 sequence: CASSARDRGNTIYF. The CDR3 DNA sequence: TGTGCCAGCAGCGCTCGGGACAGGGGAAACACCATATATTTT. The chain employs TRBV9 and TRBJ1-3, with 8 nucleotides matching TRBD1. Per the germline V gene, CDR1 is SGDLS and CDR2 is YYNGEE. The V gene end was trimmed by 3 bases and the J gene end by 4 bases; junction bases not matched to a gene: 3. The CDR3 consists of 14 residues. The whole variable domain, filled in from reference TRBV9 and TRBJ1-3, reads DSGVTQTPKHLITATGQRVTLRCSPRSGDLSVYWYQQSLDQGLQFLIQYYNGEERAKGNILERFSAQQFPDLHSELNLSSLELGDSALYFCASSARDRGNTIYFGEGSWLTVV.

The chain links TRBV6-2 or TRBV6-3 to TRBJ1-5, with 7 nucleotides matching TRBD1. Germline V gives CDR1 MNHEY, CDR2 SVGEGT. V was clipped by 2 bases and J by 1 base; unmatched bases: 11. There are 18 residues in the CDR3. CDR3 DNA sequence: TGTGCCAGCAGTTACCCCGGGAGGGGGCTTGGGAGCAATCAGCCCCAGCATTTT. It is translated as CASSYPGRGLGSNQPQHF.

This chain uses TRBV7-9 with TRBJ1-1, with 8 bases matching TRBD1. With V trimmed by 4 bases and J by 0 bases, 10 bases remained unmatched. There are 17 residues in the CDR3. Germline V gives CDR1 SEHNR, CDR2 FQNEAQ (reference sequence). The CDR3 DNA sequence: TGTGCCAGCAGCTCTGTCGGGACAGGCAGGTTGAACACTGAAGCTTTCTTT. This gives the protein CASSSVGTGRLNTEAFF.

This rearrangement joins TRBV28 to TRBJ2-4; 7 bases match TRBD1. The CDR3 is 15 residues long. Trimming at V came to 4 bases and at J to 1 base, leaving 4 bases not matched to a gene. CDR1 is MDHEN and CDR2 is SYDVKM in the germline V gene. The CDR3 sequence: CASSSKGAAKNIQYF. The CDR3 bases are TGTGCCAGCAGTTCGAAGGGGGCGGCCAAAAACATTCAGTACTTC.

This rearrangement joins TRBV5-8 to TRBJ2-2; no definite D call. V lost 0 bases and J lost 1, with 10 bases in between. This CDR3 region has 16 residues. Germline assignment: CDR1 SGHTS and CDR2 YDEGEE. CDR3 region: CASSLATSGNTGELFF. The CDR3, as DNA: TGTGCCAGCAGCTTGGCCACTTCGGGGAACACCGGGGAGCTGTTTTTT.

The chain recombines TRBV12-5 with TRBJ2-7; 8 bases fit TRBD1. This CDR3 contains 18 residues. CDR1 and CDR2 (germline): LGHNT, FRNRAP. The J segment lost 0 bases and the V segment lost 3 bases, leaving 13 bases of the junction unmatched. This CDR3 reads CASGLTGTGKVGSYEQYF. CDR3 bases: TGTGCTAGTGGTTTAACTGGGACAGGTAAAGTAGGCTCCTACGAGCAGTACTTC.

DNA for the CDR3: TGTGCCAGCAGACCTGGGCAGTCGACCGGGGAGCTGTTTTTT. It translates to CASRPGQSTGELFF. J is TRBJ2-2 and V is TRBV27; no definite D call. V was trimmed by 6 bases and J by 5 bases, leaving 13 bases between them. The CDR3 totals 14 residues. Germline V gene data show CDR1 as MNHEY and CDR2 as SMNVEV (reference sequence).

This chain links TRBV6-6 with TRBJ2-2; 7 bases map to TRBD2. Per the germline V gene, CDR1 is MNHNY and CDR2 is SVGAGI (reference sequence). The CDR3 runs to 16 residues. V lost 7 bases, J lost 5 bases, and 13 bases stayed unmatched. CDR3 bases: TGTGCCAGCACCTGGGGGAGGGCATCGTTGACCGGGGAGCTGTTTTTT. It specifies CASTWGRASLTGELFF.

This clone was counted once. The CDR3 region is CASSAQGSNTEAFF. CDR3 in DNA: TGTGCCAGCAGCGCACAGGGGAGTAACACTGAAGCTTTCTTT. V and J are TRBV7-6 and TRBJ1-1; 7 bases line up with TRBD1. This CDR3 spans 14 amino acids. J gave up 2 bases and V 5 bases, and 5 bases lay outside the gene matches. Germline CDR1 is SGHVS and CDR2 is FNYEAQ.

CDR3 sequence: CASSLDSPNEKLFF. DNA of the CDR3: TGCGCCAGCAGCTTGGACAGCCCTAATGAAAAACTGTTTTTT. The chain couples TRBV5-1 to TRBJ1-4; D gene ambiguous. V was cut by 0 bases and J by 3 bases, with 6 bases left in between. Looked up from germline, CDR1 is SGHRS and CDR2 is YFSETQ. This CDR3 contains 14 residues.

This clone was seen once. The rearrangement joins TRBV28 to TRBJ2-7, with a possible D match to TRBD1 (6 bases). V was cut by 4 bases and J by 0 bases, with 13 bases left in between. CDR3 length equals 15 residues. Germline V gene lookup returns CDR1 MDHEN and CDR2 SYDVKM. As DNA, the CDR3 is TGTGCCAGCAGTTCCACCCGGACAGCCTCCTACGAGCAGTACTTC. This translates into CASSSTRTASYEQYF.

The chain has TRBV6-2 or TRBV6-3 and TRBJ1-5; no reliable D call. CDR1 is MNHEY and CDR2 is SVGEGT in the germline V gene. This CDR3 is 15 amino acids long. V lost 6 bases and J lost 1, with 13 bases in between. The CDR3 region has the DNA TGTGCCAGCAGCCTAGATTTTCCGAGCAATCAGCCCCAGCATTTT. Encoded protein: CASSLDFPSNQPQHF.

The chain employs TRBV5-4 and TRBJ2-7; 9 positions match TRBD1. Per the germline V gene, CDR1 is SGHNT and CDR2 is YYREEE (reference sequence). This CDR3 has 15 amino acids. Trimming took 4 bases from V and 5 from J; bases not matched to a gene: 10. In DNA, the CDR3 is TGTGCCAGCAGCCCATCGGACAGGGGCACCCACGAGCAGTACTTC. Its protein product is CASSPSDRGTHEQYF.

The CDR3: CASGFSHGSQSGVQYF. The CDR3 DNA is TGTGCTAGTGGTTTCTCCCACGGGTCGCAAAGCGGGGTCCAGTACTTC. This chain joins TRBV12-5 and TRBJ2-5; 7 nucleotides line up with TRBD2. The junction had 17 bases not matched to a gene; V was cut back by 3 bases and J by 10 bases. Per germline, CDR1 LGHNT and CDR2 FRNRAP. This CDR3 comprises 16 residues.

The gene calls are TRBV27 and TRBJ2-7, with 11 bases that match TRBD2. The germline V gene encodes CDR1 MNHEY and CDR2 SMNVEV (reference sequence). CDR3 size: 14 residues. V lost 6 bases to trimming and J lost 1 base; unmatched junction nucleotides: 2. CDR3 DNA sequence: TGTGCCAGCAGGCTAGCGGGGGGTTCCTACGAGCAGTACTTC. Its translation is CASRLAGGSYEQYF.

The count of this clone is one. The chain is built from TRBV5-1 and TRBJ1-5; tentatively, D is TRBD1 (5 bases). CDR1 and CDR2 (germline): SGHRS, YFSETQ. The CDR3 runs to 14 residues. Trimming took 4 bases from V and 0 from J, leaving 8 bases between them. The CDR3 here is CASSQTGSNQPQHF. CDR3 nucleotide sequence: TGCGCCAGCAGCCAAACAGGTAGCAATCAGCCCCAGCATTTT.

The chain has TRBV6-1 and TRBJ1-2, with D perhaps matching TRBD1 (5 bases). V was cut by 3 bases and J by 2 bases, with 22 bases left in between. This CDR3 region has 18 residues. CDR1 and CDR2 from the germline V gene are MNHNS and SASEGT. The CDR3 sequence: CASSDRGSLGSWNYGYTF. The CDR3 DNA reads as TGTGCCAGCAGTGACCGGGGGAGTCTGGGCAGTTGGAACTATGGCTACACCTTC.

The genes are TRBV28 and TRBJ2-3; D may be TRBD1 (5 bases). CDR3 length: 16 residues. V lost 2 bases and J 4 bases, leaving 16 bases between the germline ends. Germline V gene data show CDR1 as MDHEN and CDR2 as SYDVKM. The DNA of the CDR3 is TGTGCCAGCAGTTTAGTGGGGCCCCGAGGCCCAGATACGCAGTATTTT. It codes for CASSLVGPRGPDTQYF.

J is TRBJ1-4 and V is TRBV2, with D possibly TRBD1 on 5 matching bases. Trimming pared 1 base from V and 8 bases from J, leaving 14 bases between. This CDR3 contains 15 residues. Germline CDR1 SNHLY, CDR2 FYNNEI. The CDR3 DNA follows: TGTGCCAGCAGTGAAGGACGGGACTCCTGGGAAAAACTGTTTTTT. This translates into CASSEGRDSWEKLFF.

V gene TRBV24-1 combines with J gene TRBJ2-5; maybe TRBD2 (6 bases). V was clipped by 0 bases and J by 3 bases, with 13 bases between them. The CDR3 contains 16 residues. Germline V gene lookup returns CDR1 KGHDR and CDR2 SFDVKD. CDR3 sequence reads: CATSDLEFGGKETQYF. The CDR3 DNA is TGTGCCACCAGTGATTTGGAGTTTGGGGGGAAAGAGACCCAGTACTTC.

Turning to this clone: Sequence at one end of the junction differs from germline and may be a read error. The CDR3 sequence: CASTWEGRSVGVRF. The CDR3 DNA is TGTGCCAGCACCTGGGAGGGGCGGTCGGTCGGGGTCCGCTTT. The chain couples TRBV7-2 to TRBJ1-6, with a possible D match to TRBD1 (5 bases). This CDR3 has 14 residues. Germline-derived CDR1 and CDR2 are SGHTA and FQGNSA.

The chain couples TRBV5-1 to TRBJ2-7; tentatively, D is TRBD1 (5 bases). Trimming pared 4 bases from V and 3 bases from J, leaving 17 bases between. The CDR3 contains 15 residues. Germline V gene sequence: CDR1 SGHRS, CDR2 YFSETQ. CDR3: CASSPTVQNRYEQYF. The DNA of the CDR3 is TGCGCCAGCAGCCCGACAGTTCAAAATCGCTACGAGCAGTACTTC.

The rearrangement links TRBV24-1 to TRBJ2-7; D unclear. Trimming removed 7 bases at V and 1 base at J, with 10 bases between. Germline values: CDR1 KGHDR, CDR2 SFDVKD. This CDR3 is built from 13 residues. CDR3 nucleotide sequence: TGTGCCACCAGGCAGACGGGTTCCTACGAGCAGTACTTC. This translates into CATRQTGSYEQYF.